These T cell receptor beta chains were read from a single sample in a study of Ad26.COV2.S vaccination and SARS-CoV-2 variants. Measured with immunoSEQ multiplex PCR; TCRdb has only the in-frame clones, and not every one. The profile shows about 500,000 clones, roughly nine tenths of them singletons. The starting material was peripheral blood, obtained in a trial of Ad26.COV2.S vaccine versus placebo. These receptors came from a person aged 18-65 years who received the Ad26.COV2.S COVID-19 vaccine or a placebo. Each CDR3 is given with its conserved first and last residue. D genes are given only for firm matches.

v_gene	d_gene	j_gene	len	CDR3aa	CDR3nt
TRBV3-1/TRBV3-2	-	TRBJ1-4	13	CASSQDPTLELFF	TGTGCCAGCAGCCAAGATCCGACACTGGAACTGTTTTTT
TRBV28	TRBD1	TRBJ1-5	15	CASSSRTGGNQPQHF	TGTGCCAGCAGTTCCCGGACAGGGGGCAATCAGCCCCAGCATTTT
TRBV28	TRBD2	TRBJ2-7	16	CASSPSASGRAREQYF	TGTGCCAGCAGTCCCAGTGCTAGCGGGAGGGCGCGCGAGCAGTACTTC
TRBV9	-	TRBJ2-1	13	CASSVVGWDEQFF	TGTGCCAGCAGCGTCGTCGGCTGGGATGAGCAGTTCTTC
TRBV9	-	TRBJ1-1	12	CASSGSNTEAFF	TGTGCCAGCAGCGGATCAAACACTGAAGCTTTCTTT
TRBV27	-	TRBJ1-2	15	CASKLKQGFNYGYTF	TGTGCCAGCAAACTTAAACAGGGATTTAACTATGGCTACACCTTC
TRBV3-1/TRBV3-2	-	TRBJ1-1	15	CASSQPSGGNTEAFF	TGTGCCAGCAGCCAACCATCGGGGGGGAACACTGAAGCTTTCTTT
TRBV7-7	-	TRBJ2-2	15	CASSPGRMNTGELFF	TGTGCTAGCAGCCCCGGACGGATGAACACCGGGGAGCTGTTTTTT
TRBV2	-	TRBJ1-5	18	CASSEPLSTRNSNQPQHF	TGTGCCAGCAGTGAGCCCCTCTCGACCAGAAATAGCAATCAGCCCCAGCATTTT
TRBV28	-	TRBJ1-6	12	CASTLPNSPPHF	TGTGCCAGCACCCTCCCAAATTCACCCCCCCACTTT
TRBV18	TRBD1	TRBJ2-6	21	CASSPLGVLQGAPSGANVLTF	TGTGCCAGCTCACCATTAGGGGTTTTACAGGGGGCCCCCTCTGGGGCCAACGTCCTGACTTTC